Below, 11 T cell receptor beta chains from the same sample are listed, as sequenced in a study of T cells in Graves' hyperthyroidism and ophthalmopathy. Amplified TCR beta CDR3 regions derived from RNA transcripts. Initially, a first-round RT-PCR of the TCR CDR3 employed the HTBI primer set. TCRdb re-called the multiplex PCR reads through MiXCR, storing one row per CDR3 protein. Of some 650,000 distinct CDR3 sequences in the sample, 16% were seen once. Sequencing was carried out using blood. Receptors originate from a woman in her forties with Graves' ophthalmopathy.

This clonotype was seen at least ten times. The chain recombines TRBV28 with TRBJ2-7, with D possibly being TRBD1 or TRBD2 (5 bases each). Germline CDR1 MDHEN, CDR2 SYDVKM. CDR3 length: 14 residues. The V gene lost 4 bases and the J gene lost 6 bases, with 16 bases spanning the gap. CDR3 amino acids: CASSSPGRLGEQYF. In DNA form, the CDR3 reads TGTGCCAGCAGTTCCCCAGGGAGATTGGGCGAGCAGTACTTC.

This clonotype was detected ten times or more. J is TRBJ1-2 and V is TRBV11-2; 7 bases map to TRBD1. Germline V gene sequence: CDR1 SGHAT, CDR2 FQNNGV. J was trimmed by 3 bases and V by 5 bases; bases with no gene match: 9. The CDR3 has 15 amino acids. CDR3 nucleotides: TGTGCCAGCAGCCTCAGCGACAGGGTACACTATGGCTACACCTTC. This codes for CASSLSDRVHYGYTF.

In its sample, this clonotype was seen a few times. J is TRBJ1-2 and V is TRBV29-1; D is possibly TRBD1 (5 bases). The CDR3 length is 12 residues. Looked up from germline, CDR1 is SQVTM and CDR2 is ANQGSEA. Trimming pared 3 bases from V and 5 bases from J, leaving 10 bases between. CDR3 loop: CSVEAGFYGYTF. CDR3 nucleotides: TGCAGCGTTGAGGCAGGGTTTTATGGCTACACCTTC.

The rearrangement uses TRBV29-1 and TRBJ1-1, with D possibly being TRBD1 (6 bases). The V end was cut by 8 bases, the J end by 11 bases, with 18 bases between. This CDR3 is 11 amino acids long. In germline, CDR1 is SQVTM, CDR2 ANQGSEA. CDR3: CSRRDTAEAFF. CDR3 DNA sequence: TGCAGCAGGCGGGACACGGCCGAGGCTTTCTTT.

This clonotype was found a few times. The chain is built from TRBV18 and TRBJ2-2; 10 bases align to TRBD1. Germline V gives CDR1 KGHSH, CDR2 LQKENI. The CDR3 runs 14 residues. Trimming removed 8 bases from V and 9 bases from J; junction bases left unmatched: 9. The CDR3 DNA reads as TGTGCCAGCAGTCGGGACAGGGGCGGACGGGAGCTGTTTTTT. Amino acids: CASSRDRGGRELFF.

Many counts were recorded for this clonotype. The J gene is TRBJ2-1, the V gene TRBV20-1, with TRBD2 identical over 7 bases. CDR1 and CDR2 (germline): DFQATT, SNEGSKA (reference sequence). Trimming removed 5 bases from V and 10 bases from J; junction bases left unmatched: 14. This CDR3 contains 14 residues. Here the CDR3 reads CSAPRGEGRREQFF. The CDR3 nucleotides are TGCAGTGCTCCCCGGGGGGAGGGCCGTCGGGAGCAGTTCTTC.

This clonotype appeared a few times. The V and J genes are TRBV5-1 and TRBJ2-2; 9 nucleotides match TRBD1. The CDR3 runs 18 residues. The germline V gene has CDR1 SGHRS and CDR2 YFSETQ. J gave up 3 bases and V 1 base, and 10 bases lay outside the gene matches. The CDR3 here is CASSLLAAGDRDTGELFF. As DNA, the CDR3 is TGCGCCAGCAGCTTGTTGGCCGCCGGGGACAGGGACACCGGGGAGCTGTTTTTT.

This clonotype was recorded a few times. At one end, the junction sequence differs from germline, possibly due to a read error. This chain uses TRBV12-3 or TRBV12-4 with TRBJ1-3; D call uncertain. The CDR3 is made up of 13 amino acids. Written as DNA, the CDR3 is TGTGCCACCCAGCGGATCTCTGGAAACACCATGTATTTT. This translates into CATQRISGNTMYF.

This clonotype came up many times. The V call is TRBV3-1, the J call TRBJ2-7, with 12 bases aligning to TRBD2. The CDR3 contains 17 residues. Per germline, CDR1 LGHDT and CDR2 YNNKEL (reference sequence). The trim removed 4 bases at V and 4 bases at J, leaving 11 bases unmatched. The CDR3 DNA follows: TGTGCCAGCAGCCCCTATCGACTAGCGGGAGTCTCGTACGAGCAGTACTTC. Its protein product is CASSPYRLAGVSYEQYF.

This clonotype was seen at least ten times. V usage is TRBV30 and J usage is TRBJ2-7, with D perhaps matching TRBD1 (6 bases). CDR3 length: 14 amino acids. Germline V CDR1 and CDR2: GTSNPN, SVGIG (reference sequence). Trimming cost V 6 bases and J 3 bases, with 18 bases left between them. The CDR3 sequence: CACAEQGRFYEQYF. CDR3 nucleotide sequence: TGTGCCTGCGCCGAACAGGGAAGGTTCTACGAGCAGTACTTC.

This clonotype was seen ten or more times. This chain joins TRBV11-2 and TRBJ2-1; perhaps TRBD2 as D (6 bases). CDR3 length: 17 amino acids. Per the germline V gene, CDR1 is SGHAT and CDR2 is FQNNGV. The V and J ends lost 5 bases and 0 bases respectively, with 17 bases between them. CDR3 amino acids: CASSDSGLPISYNEQFF. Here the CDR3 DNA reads TGTGCCAGCAGCGATTCGGGACTTCCTATCTCCTACAATGAGCAGTTCTTC.